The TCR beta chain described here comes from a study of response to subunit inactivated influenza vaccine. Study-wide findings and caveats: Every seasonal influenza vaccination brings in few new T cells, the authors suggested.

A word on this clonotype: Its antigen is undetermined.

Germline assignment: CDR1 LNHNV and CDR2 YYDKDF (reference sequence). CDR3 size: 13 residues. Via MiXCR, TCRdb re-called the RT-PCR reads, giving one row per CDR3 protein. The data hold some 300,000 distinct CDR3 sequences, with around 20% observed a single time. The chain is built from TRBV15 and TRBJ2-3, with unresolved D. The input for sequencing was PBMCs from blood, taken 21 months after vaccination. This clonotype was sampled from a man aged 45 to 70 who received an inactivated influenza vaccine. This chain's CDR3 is CATEKMHTDTQYF. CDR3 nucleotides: TGTGCTACCGAAAAGATGCACACAGATACGCAGTATTTT.